These T cell receptor beta chains were read from a single sample in a study of blood T cell repertoires in COVID-19. The method was immunoSEQ multiplex PCR; TCRdb's version includes in-frame clones alone and lacks a portion of them. The table shows some 390,000 clones, with around 87% occurring only once. The sequenced sample was peripheral blood. Every receptor here comes from a woman in her sixties or seventies with COVID-19, enrolled during active disease. CDR3s include the opening cysteine and the closing phenylalanine or tryptophan. The order of the fields is J gene, D gene, V gene, clone size, CDR3 protein, CDR3 DNA. A D gene is named only where the DNA matches it firmly. Size tells how often a clone was seen (once, few, many) or the class of an expanded clone, and some rows leave it out.

J: TRBJ2-1
D: -
V: TRBV6-4
size: -
CDR3: CASSVQGGNEQFF
DNA: TGTGCCAGCAGTGTCCAGGGGGGAAATGAGCAGTTCTTC

J: TRBJ2-2
D: TRBD1
V: TRBV6-5
size: -
CDR3: CASNNRGTGELFF
DNA: TGTGCCAGCAATAACAGGGGAACCGGGGAGCTGTTTTTT

J: TRBJ2-2
D: -
V: TRBV19
size: -
CDR3: CASSTLLGAGNTGELFF
DNA: TGTGCCAGTAGTACCCTCCTGGGAGCGGGGAACACCGGGGAGCTGTTTTTT

J: TRBJ1-2
D: TRBD1
V: TRBV30
size: -
CDR3: CAWSVGTGSNYGYTF
DNA: TGTGCCTGGAGCGTAGGGACAGGCTCAAACTATGGCTACACCTTC

J: TRBJ1-2
D: TRBD1
V: TRBV19
size: once
CDR3: CASLTPGTGGSRGGYTF
DNA: TGTGCCAGCCTAACACCCGGGACAGGCGGGAGTCGCGGTGGCTACACCTTC

J: TRBJ2-5
D: -
V: TRBV7-3
size: -
CDR3: CASSLGGLAQETQYF
DNA: TGTGCCAGCAGCTTAGGTGGTCTAGCGCAAGAGACCCAGTACTTC

J: TRBJ2-2
D: -
V: TRBV7-9
size: -
CDR3: CASSLDRNTGELFF
DNA: TGTGCCAGCAGCTTAGATCGGAACACCGGGGAGCTGTTTTTT

J: TRBJ1-1
D: TRBD1
V: TRBV12-3/TRBV12-4
size: -
CDR3: CASRQGAATEAFF
DNA: TGTGCCAGCAGGCAGGGGGCTGCCACTGAAGCTTTCTTT

J: TRBJ1-5
D: -
V: TRBV15
size: -
CDR3: CATSRRTGTIGQPQHF
DNA: TGTGCCACCAGCAGGAGGACCGGGACAATAGGTCAGCCCCAGCATTTT

J: TRBJ2-3
D: -
V: TRBV11-3
size: -
CDR3: CASSAGTDTQYF
DNA: TGTGCCAGCAGTGCAGGAACAGATACGCAGTATTTT

J: TRBJ2-1
D: TRBD2
V: TRBV9
size: once
CDR3: CASSVRSGGAFEQFF
DNA: TGTGCCAGCAGCGTCCGGAGCGGGGGGGCCTTTGAGCAGTTCTTC

J: TRBJ2-1
D: TRBD1
V: TRBV9
size: -
CDR3: CASSVVTGGNFDEQFF
DNA: TGTGCCAGCAGCGTAGTAACAGGGGGTAATTTCGATGAGCAGTTCTTC

J: TRBJ1-4
D: -
V: TRBV7-2
size: -
CDR3: CASSLGQAINEKLFF
DNA: TGTGCCAGCAGCTTAGGACAGGCCATTAATGAAAAACTGTTTTTT

J: TRBJ1-1
D: -
V: TRBV7-2
size: -
CDR3: CASSLVGRNTEAFF
DNA: TGTGCCAGCAGCCTCGTTGGGCGGAACACTGAAGCTTTCTTT

J: TRBJ1-3
D: TRBD1
V: TRBV3-1/TRBV3-2
size: once
CDR3: CASSLYIPGTGAAPSGNTIYF
DNA: TGTGCCAGCAGCCTCTATATCCCCGGGACAGGGGCTGCTCCCTCTGGAAACACCATATATTTT

J: TRBJ2-5
D: -
V: TRBV2
size: -
CDR3: CASSVTGLQETQYF
DNA: TGTGCCAGCAGTGTTACAGGGCTGCAAGAGACCCAGTACTTC

J: TRBJ1-2
D: -
V: TRBV6-5
size: once
CDR3: CASSPPRIYGYTF
DNA: TGTGCCAGCAGTCCTCCGCGGATCTATGGCTACACCTTC

J: TRBJ2-3
D: TRBD2
V: TRBV7-8
size: -
CDR3: CASSFGGGTDTQYF
DNA: TGTGCCAGCAGCTTTGGGGGGGGAACAGATACGCAGTATTTT

J: TRBJ1-2
D: -
V: TRBV7-9
size: -
CDR3: CASRAGQSNGYTF
DNA: TGTGCCAGCAGAGCTGGACAGTCGAATGGCTACACCTTC

J: TRBJ1-4
D: -
V: TRBV19
size: once
CDR3: CASSTAQGYNEKLFF
DNA: TGTGCCAGTAGTACTGCACAGGGCTATAATGAAAAACTGTTTTTT

J: TRBJ1-1
D: -
V: TRBV12-5
size: few
CDR3: CASGLTLVAGNTEAFF
DNA: TGTGCTAGTGGTTTGACTTTAGTCGCAGGGAACACTGAAGCTTTCTTT

J: TRBJ1-2
D: -
V: TRBV7-9
size: -
CDR3: CASSLSLRDGYTF
DNA: TGTGCCAGCAGCTTATCACTTCGGGATGGCTACACCTTC

J: TRBJ1-5
D: -
V: TRBV6-1
size: once
CDR3: CASLRADSNQPQHF
DNA: TGTGCCAGCCTCAGGGCGGACAGCAATCAGCCCCAGCATTTT

J: TRBJ1-3
D: -
V: TRBV5-8
size: -
CDR3: CASSFPYFSGNTIYF
DNA: TGTGCCAGCAGCTTTCCTTATTTCTCTGGAAACACCATATATTTT

J: TRBJ2-3
D: -
V: TRBV21-1
size: -
CDR3: CASSPPRGAGGPDTQYF
DNA: TGTGCCAGCAGTCCCCCCCGGGGGGCCGGCGGTCCAGATACGCAGTATTTT

J: TRBJ1-3
D: TRBD1
V: TRBV11-2
size: -
CDR3: CASSLGTASGNTIYF
DNA: TGTGCCAGCAGCCTCGGGACAGCCTCTGGAAACACCATATATTTT

J: TRBJ1-1
D: TRBD1
V: TRBV19
size: -
CDR3: CASSIGARAGGTEAFF
DNA: TGTGCCAGTAGTATCGGGGCCCGGGCAGGGGGCACTGAAGCTTTCTTT

J: TRBJ2-7
D: TRBD1
V: TRBV19
size: once
CDR3: CASSTDRAGQYF
DNA: TGTGCCAGTAGTACCGACAGGGCCGGGCAGTACTTC

J: TRBJ2-1
D: TRBD2
V: TRBV6-5
size: once
CDR3: CASGRSGGSNEQFF
DNA: TGTGCCAGCGGCCGTAGCGGGGGGAGTAATGAGCAGTTCTTC

J: TRBJ2-7
D: TRBD1
V: TRBV7-8
size: -
CDR3: CASSNRDRVREQYF
DNA: TGTGCCAGCAGCAACCGGGACAGGGTACGCGAGCAGTACTTC

J: TRBJ1-2
D: -
V: TRBV6-5
size: -
CDR3: CASRISRGRNYGYTF
DNA: TGTGCCAGCAGAATATCCAGGGGAAGGAACTATGGCTACACCTTC

J: TRBJ1-5
D: TRBD1
V: TRBV7-2
size: -
CDR3: CASSLDRGGGQPQHF
DNA: TGTGCCAGCAGCTTAGACCGAGGGGGCGGACAGCCCCAGCATTTT

J: TRBJ2-5
D: -
V: TRBV6-5
size: -
CDR3: CASSRGEGETQYF
DNA: TGTGCCAGCAGCAGGGGGGAAGGGGAGACCCAGTACTTC

J: TRBJ1-1
D: TRBD1
V: TRBV5-1
size: -
CDR3: CASSPNDRSGQGHFEAFF
DNA: TGCGCCAGCAGCCCAAACGATAGGTCGGGACAGGGCCACTTTGAAGCTTTCTTT

J: TRBJ2-7
D: TRBD2
V: TRBV28
size: -
CDR3: CASSVAGGAGREQYF
DNA: TGTGCCAGCAGCGTAGCCGGGGGGGCAGGTCGCGAGCAGTACTTC

J: TRBJ2-1
D: TRBD2
V: TRBV3-1/TRBV3-2
size: once
CDR3: CASSQLGTSGVRNEQFF
DNA: TGTGCCAGCAGCCAGCTAGGGACTAGCGGGGTAAGGAATGAGCAGTTCTTC